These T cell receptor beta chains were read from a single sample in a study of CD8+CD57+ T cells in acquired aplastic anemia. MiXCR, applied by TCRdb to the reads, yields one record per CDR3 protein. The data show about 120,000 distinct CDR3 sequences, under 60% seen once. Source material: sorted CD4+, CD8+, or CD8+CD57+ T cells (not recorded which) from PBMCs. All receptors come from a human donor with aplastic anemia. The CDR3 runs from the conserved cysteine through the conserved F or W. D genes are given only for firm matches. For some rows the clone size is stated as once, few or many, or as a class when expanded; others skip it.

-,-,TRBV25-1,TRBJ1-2,TGTGCCAGCAGTGAAGGAGGACAGCTCACTAGATATGGCTACACCTTC,CASSEGGQLTRYGYTF
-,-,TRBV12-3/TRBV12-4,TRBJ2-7,TGTGCCAGCAGTTTTACCGGGGACGGGATCGAGCAGTACTTC,CASSFTGDGIEQYF
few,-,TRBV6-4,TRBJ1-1,TGTGCCAGCAGTGACCCTTCAATGCCGGGGGGTGGCATAGGCACTGAAGCTTTCTTT,CASSDPSMPGGGIGTEAFF
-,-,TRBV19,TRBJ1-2,TGTGCCAGTAGCCAAGAAATCTATGGCTACACCTTC,CASSQEIYGYTF
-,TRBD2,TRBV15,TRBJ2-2,TGTGCCACCGATGGGACTAGCCCGAACACCGGGGAGCTGTTTTTT,CATDGTSPNTGELFF
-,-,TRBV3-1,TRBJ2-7,TGTGCCAGCAGCCTACAGGGCTTCGAGCAGTACTTC,CASSLQGFEQYF
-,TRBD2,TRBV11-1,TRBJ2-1,TGTGCCAGCAGCTACCTAGCGGGACTCTACAATGAGCAGTTCTTC,CASSYLAGLYNEQFF
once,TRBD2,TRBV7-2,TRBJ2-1,TGTGCCAGCAGCTCTAGCGGAAACTCCTACAATGAGCAGTTCTTC,CASSSSGNSYNEQFF
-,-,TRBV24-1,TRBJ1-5,TGTGCCACCAGTGATCCAGGGGTAGGGCAGCCCCAGCATTTT,CATSDPGVGQPQHF
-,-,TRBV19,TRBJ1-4,TGTGCCAGTAGCGTAACAGGGATAGGTGAAAAACTGTTTTTT,CASSVTGIGEKLFF
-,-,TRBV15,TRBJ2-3,TGTGCCACCAGCAGAGAAGTAGGTACGCAGTATTTT,CATSREVGTQYF
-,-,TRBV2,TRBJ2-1,TGTGCCAGCAGGGCTGAGCAGTTCTTC,CASRAEQFF
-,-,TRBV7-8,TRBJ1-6,TGTGCCAGCAGCTCATCAGGGGTCGGGAATTCACCCCTCCACTTT,CASSSSGVGNSPLHF
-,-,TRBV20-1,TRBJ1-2,TGCAGTGCTAATTATGGGCAGGAGGGCCATTATGGCTACACCTTC,CSANYGQEGHYGYTF
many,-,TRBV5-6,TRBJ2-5,TGTGCCAGCAGCTTGGGGACTCTAGATATCGGGACCCAGTACTTC,CASSLGTLDIGTQYF
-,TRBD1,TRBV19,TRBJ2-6,TGTGCCAGTACACAGGAGGGACAGGGAAGCTCTGGGGCCAACGTCCTGACTTTC,CASTQEGQGSSGANVLTF
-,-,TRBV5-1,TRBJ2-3,TGCGCCAGCAGCTTGGAGAGCTCCGAAACAGATACGCAGTATTTT,CASSLESSETDTQYF
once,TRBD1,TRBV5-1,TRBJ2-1,TGCGCCAGCAGCTCCGACAGGGCTCCCCCCTACAATGAGCAGTTCTTC,CASSSDRAPPYNEQFF
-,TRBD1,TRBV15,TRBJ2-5,TGTGCCACCAGCAGAGGGACAGGGGGTAGGGAGACCCAGTACTTC,CATSRGTGGRETQYF
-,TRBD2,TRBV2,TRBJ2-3,TGTGCCATTCTAAGCGGGAGGGAGACAGATACGCAGTATTTT,CAILSGRETDTQYF
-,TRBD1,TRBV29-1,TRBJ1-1,TGCAGCGTTGACCGCGACAGGGGATCTGAAGCTTTCTTT,CSVDRDRGSEAFF
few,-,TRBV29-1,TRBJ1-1,TGCAGCATAATATCAGGACAGACACAAGCTTTCTTT,CSIISGQTQAFF
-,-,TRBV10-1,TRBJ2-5,TGTGCCAGCAGTTACTCGAGGGACTCCCAAGAGACCCAGTACTTC,CASSYSRDSQETQYF
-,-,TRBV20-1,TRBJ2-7,TGCAGTGCGAGAAGTGGGCACGAGCAGTACTTC,CSARSGHEQYF